What follows are 5 T cell receptor beta chains derived from one specimen sequenced in a study of cytomegalovirus exposure and HLA in healthy donors. The PCR made use of 60 Vbeta and 13 Jbeta primers. Here immunoSEQ multiplex PCR was the method, and the copy in TCRdb shows in-frame clones only, minus some. Of roughly 100,000 clones detected, about 79% appear once; the ten largest clones hold 2% to 3%. Material for sequencing was PBMCs. These receptors originate from a man aged 50-59 years in good health and CMV-seropositive.

This rearrangement joins TRBV5-1 to TRBJ2-5; 8 bases match TRBD1. CDR1 and CDR2 from the germline V gene are SGHRS and YFSETQ. The V and J ends lost 3 bases and 2 bases, in that order; junction bases with no gene match: 6. The CDR3 consists of 15 residues. For the CDR3, the DNA is TGCGCCAGCAGCTCGCCGACAGGGGTACAAGAGACCCAGTACTTC. Its protein is CASSSPTGVQETQYF. Full variable domain (missing parts from reference TRBV5-1 and TRBJ2-5): KAGVTQTPRYLIKTRGQQVTLSCSPISGHRSVSWYQQTPGQGLQFLFEYFSETQRNKGNFPGRFSGRQFSNSRSEMNVSTLELGDSALYLCASSSPTGVQETQYFGPGTRLLVL.

This clone was counted only a few times. J is TRBJ2-7 and V is TRBV10-2, with 12 bases matching TRBD2. The junction had 0 bases not matched to a gene; V was cut back by 2 bases and J by 1 base. CDR1 is WSHSY, CDR2 SAAADI, per germline. The CDR3 loop spans 15 amino acids. The CDR3 DNA is TGCGCCAGCAGTGAGGGACTAGCGGGATCCTACGAGCAGTACTTC. Its protein product is CASSEGLAGSYEQYF.

The V gene is TRBV7-7, the J gene TRBJ2-7, with TRBD1 matching over 9 bases. V lost 1 base and J lost 4; bases outside the gene matches: 5. Germline V gene sequence: CDR1 SSHAT, CDR2 FNYEAQ (reference sequence). This CDR3 contains 15 residues. The CDR3: CASSLGDRGGYEQYF. In DNA, the CDR3 is TGTGCCAGCAGCTTAGGCGACAGGGGGGGGTACGAGCAGTACTTC.

The chain recombines TRBV29-1 with TRBJ1-1; D is unresolved. There are 12 residues in the CDR3. V lost 1 base and J 8 bases, leaving 11 bases between the germline ends. Germline V gene data show CDR1 as SQVTM and CDR2 as ANQGSEA. The CDR3 is CSVEGQALEAFF. CDR3 DNA sequence: TGCAGCGTTGAAGGCCAAGCCCTCGAAGCTTTCTTT.

The rearrangement joins TRBV5-4 to TRBJ2-7; 12 nucleotides line up with TRBD1. CDR3 length: 16 amino acids. Germline values: CDR1 SGHNT, CDR2 YYREEE (reference sequence). V shed 4 bases and J 3 bases; nucleotides not matched to a gene: 8. The CDR3 nucleotides read TGTGCCAGCAGCATGGGACAGGGGGCTACCTTCTACGAGCAGTACTTC. This encodes CASSMGQGATFYEQYF.